These 26 T cell receptor beta chains were sequenced from one sample in a study of regulatory T cells in long-lasting Graves disease. Combining iRepertoire HTBI primers with Arm-PCR of CDR3 regions, the authors built TCR beta libraries. In TCRdb, the multiplex PCR reads were re-called with MiXCR into one record per CDR3 protein. The data contain about 430,000 distinct CDR3 sequences, 15% of them singletons. Time point here: newly diagnosed GD, antithyroid drugs for less than 3 months. PBMC-derived RNA was used for the TCR library. The sample was also linked to a second study, of T cells in Graves' hyperthyroidism and ophthalmopathy.

The material was peripheral blood mononuclear cells (PBMCs), obtained at new diagnosis, from a patient treated with antithyroid drugs. These receptors were taken from a woman aged 40 to 50 with Graves disease.

This clonotype occurred many times. V gene TRBV19 combines with J gene TRBJ1-1, with 11 positions matching TRBD1. CDR1 is LNHDA and CDR2 is SQIVND in the germline V gene (reference sequence). The CDR3 spans 16 residues. V gave up 7 bases and J gave up 4 bases; unmatched junction bases: 11. The CDR3 nucleotides are TGTGCCAGTACGCTCCGGGACAGGGGGTGGATCACTGAAGCTTTCTTT. Translated: CASTLRDRGWITEAFF. Full variable domain (outside the CDR3, taken from reference TRBV19 and TRBJ1-1): DGGITQSPKYLFRKEGQNVTLSCEQNLNHDAMYWYRQDPGQGLRLIYYSQIVNDFQKGDIAEGYSVSREKKESFPLTVTSAQKNPTAFYLCASTLRDRGWITEAFFGQGTRLTVV.

This clonotype was detected ten times or more. CDR3 in amino acids: CASSLVPADEQYF. In nucleotides, the CDR3 is TGTGCCAGCAGCTTAGTACCGGCGGACGAGCAGTACTTC. V is TRBV7-4 and J is TRBJ2-7; D unresolved. Germline CDR1 and CDR2: SGHVT and SQSDAQ. The ends were cut back, 1 base at V and 5 bases at J, with 9 bases in the middle. The CDR3 sequence is 13 residues long.

The chain recombines TRBV6-1 with TRBJ1-1; a possible D gene is TRBD1 (6 bases). The V end was cut by 7 bases, the J end by 6 bases, with 12 bases between. The CDR3 totals 12 residues. Germline CDR1 reads MNHNS; CDR2 reads SASEGT. The CDR3 bases are TGTGCCAGCAAGAACAGGGTTGCTGAAGCTTTCTTT. Protein sequence: CASKNRVAEAFF.

This clonotype was seen a few times. Relative to the germline gene, one junction end is altered; a read error may explain this. The CDR3 spells CASSKDRGYEQYF. DNA for the CDR3: TGTGCCAGCAGCAAAGACAGGGGCTACGAGCAGTACTTC. The chain couples TRBV3-1 to TRBJ2-7, with 8 bases aligning to TRBD1. The CDR3 sequence is 13 residues long. The V gene's germline CDR1 is LGHDT and CDR2 YNNKEL (reference sequence).

This chain joins TRBV5-1 and TRBJ1-1; 7 bases match TRBD1. The CDR3 consists of 12 residues. The V and J ends lost 5 bases and 5 bases, in that order; junction bases with no gene match: 3. From germline, CDR1 is SGHRS and CDR2 YFSETQ. The CDR3 DNA follows: TGCGCCAGCAGACGACAGGGAACTGAAGCTTTCTTT. Translated, it gives CASRRQGTEAFF.

This clonotype was counted many times. V usage is TRBV30 and J usage is TRBJ2-5; no reliable D call. The DNA end is more similar to TRBJ2-1, so the J call may be wrong. Germline CDR1 is GTSNPN and CDR2 is SVGIG (reference sequence). The CDR3 sequence is 12 residues long. CDR3 sequence reads: CAWRPLGNEQFF. CDR3 DNA: TGTGCCTGGAGGCCCCTTGGGAATGAGCAGTTCTTC.

This chain joins TRBV7-8 and TRBJ1-6, with TRBD1 identical over 9 bases. The V segment lost 5 bases and the J segment 10 bases; nucleotides outside the gene matches: 12. CDR3 length equals 16 residues. Germline V lookup: CDR1 SGHVS, CDR2 FQNEAQ. The chain's CDR3 is CASSQSRDRVSSPLHF. Written as DNA, the CDR3 is TGTGCCAGCAGCCAGTCCCGGGACAGGGTGAGCTCACCCCTCCACTTT.

Note on this clonotype: A read error is possible here, since a much larger clone lies one base away. The chain has TRBV20-1 and TRBJ1-1, with D perhaps TRBD1 (6 bases). This CDR3 region has 16 residues. Germline-derived CDR1 and CDR2 are DFQATT and SNEGSKA (reference sequence). The CDR3 sequence is CRPVGGGRGRNTEAFF. The CDR3 nucleotides read TGCAGGCCAGTTGGGGGGGGCAGAGGGAGGAACACTGAAGCTTTCTTT.

This clonotype was seen repeatedly, ten times or more. The CDR3 is CASSPTGNEQFF. For the CDR3, the DNA is TGTGCCAGCTCACCGACTGGAAATGAGCAGTTCTTC. The V call is TRBV18, the J call TRBJ2-1, with D hard to call. Trimming shortened V by 3 bases and J by 7 bases, and 7 bases separated the two germline ends. Germline loops: CDR1 KGHSH, CDR2 LQKENI. This CDR3 is 12 amino acids long. The variable domain in full, with the rest retrieved from reference TRBV18 and TRBJ2-1, is NAGVMQNPRHLVRRRGQEARLRCSPMKGHSHVYWYRQLPEEGLKFMVYLQKENIIDESGMPKERFSAEFPKEGPSILRIQQVVRGDSAAYFCASSPTGNEQFFGPGTRLTVL.

Details on this clonotype: The junction departs from germline at one end; a sequencing error may be responsible. This rearrangement joins TRBV3-1 to TRBJ2-5; TRBD2 aligns across 9 bases. CDR1 is LGHDT and CDR2 is YNNKEL in the germline V gene (reference sequence). The CDR3 has 11 amino acids. The CDR3 bases are TGTGCCAGCAGCCACGGGACTAGCTTTGGATTC. Its protein product is CASSHGTSFGF.

The CDR3 sequence is CASSPGGSGGRETQYF. CDR3 DNA: TGTGCCAGCAGCCCGGGGGGGTCGGGAGGGAGAGAGACCCAGTACTTC. The V and J genes are TRBV12-3 or TRBV12-4 and TRBJ2-5, with TRBD2 matching over 8 bases. The CDR3 length is 16 residues. Losses at the gene ends were 6 bases for V and 4 bases for J; bases not matched to a gene: 13.

The sample holds many counts of this clonotype. Here the CDR3 DNA reads TGTGCCAGCAGCTTAGACTCCGGGGGGGGCTACGAGCAGTACTTC. Translation gives CASSLDSGGGYEQYF. V usage is TRBV13 and J usage is TRBJ2-7; 8 bases agree with TRBD2. Trimming took 1 base from V and 3 from J; bases not matched to a gene: 5. Germline V gives CDR1 PRHDT, CDR2 FYEKMQ (reference sequence). The CDR3 runs 15 residues.

This clonotype was recorded many times. V gene TRBV2 combines with J gene TRBJ1-2; possible D gene TRBD1, 6 bases. This CDR3 region has 13 residues. Trimming removed 3 bases from V and 8 bases from J, with 13 bases in between. From germline, CDR1 is SNHLY and CDR2 FYNNEI. The CDR3 here is CASSDQGSGGYTF. CDR3 coding DNA: TGTGCCAGCAGTGACCAGGGGTCGGGAGGCTACACCTTC.

This clonotype has a count of ten or more. The J gene is TRBJ1-2, the V gene TRBV19; 7 nucleotides agree with TRBD1. This CDR3 is built from 13 residues. The J segment lost 7 bases and the V segment lost 4 bases, leaving 6 bases of the junction unmatched. Germline CDR1 and CDR2: LNHDA and SQIVND (reference sequence). CDR3 DNA sequence: TGTGCCAGTAGTAAAGACAGGGATGCTGGCTACACCTTC. It specifies CASSKDRDAGYTF. Drawing the rest from reference TRBV19 and TRBJ1-2, the complete variable domain is DGGITQSPKYLFRKEGQNVTLSCEQNLNHDAMYWYRQDPGQGLRLIYYSQIVNDFQKGDIAEGYSVSREKKESFPLTVTSAQKNPTAFYLCASSKDRDAGYTFGSGTRLTVV.

This clonotype appeared once. V gene TRBV27 combines with J gene TRBJ2-3; the match to TRBD1 covers 9 bases. Germline CDR1 MNHEY, CDR2 SMNVEV (reference sequence). V shed 8 bases, J shed 2 bases, and the junction held 2 bases outside the gene matches. CDR3 length equals 13 residues. The CDR3 protein is CASWDRDTDTQYF. Written as DNA, the CDR3 is TGTGCCAGCTGGGACAGGGACACAGATACGCAGTATTTT.

This clonotype was counted a few times. This chain uses TRBV24-1 with TRBJ2-7; tentatively, D is TRBD1 (6 bases). CDR3 length: 13 amino acids. Germline CDR1 and CDR2: KGHDR and SFDVKD. V gave up 0 bases and J gave up 4 bases, with 6 bases separating them. The CDR3 spells CATSDLQGYEQYF. DNA for the CDR3: TGTGCCACCAGTGATTTGCAGGGGTACGAGCAGTACTTC.

This clonotype appeared a few times. The V gene is TRBV19, the J gene TRBJ1-1; the D is unclear. The J call is uncertain, as TRBJ2-3 better fits the DNA end. Germline CDR1 is LNHDA and CDR2 is SQIVND (reference sequence). The length of the CDR3 is 11 residues. CDR3 in DNA: TGTGCCAGTATCGGGCGGAATACGCAGTATTTT. This codes for CASIGRNTQYF.

The table lists this clonotype with many counts. The J gene is TRBJ2-7, the V gene TRBV6-2 or TRBV6-3, with D unresolved. The CDR3 spans 17 residues. The V gene's germline CDR1 is MNHEY and CDR2 SVGEGT. V was clipped by 3 bases and J by 2 bases, with 20 bases between them. The CDR3 region is CASSYRMAISTAYEQYF. CDR3 sequence (DNA): TGTGCCAGCAGTTATCGGATGGCAATCTCTACGGCCTACGAGCAGTACTTC.

Comments on this clonotype: The junction and the germline gene differ at one end; a read error may be behind it. The CDR3 sequence is CASTGNPGQGSDIGDLFF. CDR3 DNA sequence: TGTGCCAGCACCGGTAATCCGGGACAGGGCTCGGACATCGGGGATCTGTTTTTT. This chain links TRBV7-9 with TRBJ2-2, with 9 bases fitting TRBD1. CDR3 length: 18 amino acids. Germline CDR1 and CDR2: SEHNR and FQNEAQ (reference sequence).

Note on this clonotype: This could be a read error, since a much larger clone is one nucleotide away. The CDR3 does not end in the conserved phenylalanine or tryptophan, so this is likely a read error. The rearrangement links TRBV11-3 to TRBJ2-7; the D gene is possibly TRBD1 (6 bases). Trimming removed 5 bases at V and 0 bases at J, with 14 bases between. From germline, CDR1 is SGHNT and CDR2 YENEEA. The CDR3 is 15 residues long. The CDR3 DNA reads as TGTGCCAGCAGCCCCTTCCAGGGGAGCTCCTACGAGCAGTACCTC. Protein product: CASSPFQGSSYEQYL.

As regards this clonotype: A much larger clone sits a single nucleotide away, making a read error possible. The CDR3 ends on some other residue instead of the conserved phenylalanine or tryptophan, so this is likely a read error. V gene TRBV28 combines with J gene TRBJ1-1; D unresolved. From germline, CDR1 is MDHEN and CDR2 SYDVKM. V lost 3 bases and J 6 bases, leaving 11 bases between the germline ends. The CDR3 runs to 13 residues. The CDR3: CASSFGDLAEAFL. The CDR3 bases are TGTGCCAGCAGTTTTGGAGATCTGGCTGAAGCTTTCCTT.

This clonotype was found many times. J is TRBJ1-2 and V is TRBV7-2; tentative D call: TRBD1 (5 bases). The CDR3 is 14 residues long. Germline lookup yields CDR1 SGHTA and CDR2 FQGNSA. V dropped 5 bases and J dropped 6 bases, with 16 bases sitting between them. CDR3 nucleotides: TGTGCCAGCAGCCCCCTCTTAGGGGCTCATGGCTACACCTTC. It is translated as CASSPLLGAHGYTF. Together with reference TRBV7-2 and TRBJ1-2, the CDR3 gives the full variable domain: GAGVSQSPSNKVTEKGKDVELRCDPISGHTALYWYRQSLGQGLEFLIYFQGNSAPDKSGLPSDRFSAERTGGSVSTLTIQRTQQEDSAVYLCASSPLLGAHGYTFGSGTRLTVV.

This clonotype was observed once. This chain uses TRBV30 with TRBJ2-5, with D perhaps matching TRBD1 (8 bases). Germline V lookup: CDR1 GTSNPN, CDR2 SVGIG (reference sequence). V was clipped by 0 bases and J by 7 bases, with 12 bases between them. This CDR3 comprises 13 residues. The CDR3 here is CAWSVQGGGTQYF. The CDR3 DNA reads as TGTGCCTGGAGTGTACAGGGGGGGGGGACCCAGTACTTC.

This clonotype came up a few times. The rearrangement uses TRBV9 and TRBJ2-3; D unclear. Germline loops: CDR1 SGDLS, CDR2 YYNGEE. The CDR3 runs to 12 residues. The V and J ends lost 0 bases and 4 bases respectively, with 3 bases between them. The CDR3: CASSVDPDTQYF. The CDR3 DNA follows: TGTGCCAGCAGCGTAGATCCAGATACGCAGTATTTT.

This clonotype was observed a few times. The V and J genes are TRBV19 and TRBJ1-5; D is unclear. CDR3 size: 17 residues. V lost 1 base and J 0 bases, leaving 13 bases between the germline ends. Germline-derived CDR1 and CDR2 are LNHDA and SQIVND (reference sequence). As DNA, the CDR3 is TGTGCCAGTAGTATAGGGCTATCGGGTCATAGCAATCAGCCCCAGCATTTT. Protein: CASSIGLSGHSNQPQHF.

This clonotype appeared many times. CDR3: CASSEASGKDEQFF. The CDR3 DNA is TGTGCCAGCAGTGAAGCATCGGGGAAGGATGAGCAGTTCTTC. The chain recombines TRBV6-1 with TRBJ2-1; D is possibly TRBD2 (5 bases). Trimming removed 0 bases from V and 8 bases from J, with 11 bases in between. CDR1 and CDR2 (germline): MNHNS, SASEGT. The CDR3 contains 14 residues.